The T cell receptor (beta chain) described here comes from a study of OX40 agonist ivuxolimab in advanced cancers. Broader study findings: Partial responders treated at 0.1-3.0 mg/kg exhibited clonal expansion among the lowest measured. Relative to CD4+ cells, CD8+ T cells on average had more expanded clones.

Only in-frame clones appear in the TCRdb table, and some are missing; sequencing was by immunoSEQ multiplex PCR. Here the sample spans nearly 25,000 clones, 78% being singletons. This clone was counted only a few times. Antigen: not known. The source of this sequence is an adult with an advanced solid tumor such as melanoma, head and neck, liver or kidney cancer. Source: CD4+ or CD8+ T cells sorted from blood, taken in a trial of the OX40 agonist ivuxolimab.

The CDR3 region has the DNA TGTGCCAGCAGCTTAGCACCCCGTCTAGCGGGGAGACACCTCTCCTACAATGAGCAGTTCTTC. Encoded protein: CASSLAPRLAGRHLSYNEQFF. The chain has TRBV7-2 and TRBJ2-1; 9 bases agree with TRBD2. This CDR3 is built from 21 residues. With V trimmed by 0 bases and J by 0 bases, 15 bases remained unmatched. Germline values: CDR1 SGHTA, CDR2 FQGNSA.